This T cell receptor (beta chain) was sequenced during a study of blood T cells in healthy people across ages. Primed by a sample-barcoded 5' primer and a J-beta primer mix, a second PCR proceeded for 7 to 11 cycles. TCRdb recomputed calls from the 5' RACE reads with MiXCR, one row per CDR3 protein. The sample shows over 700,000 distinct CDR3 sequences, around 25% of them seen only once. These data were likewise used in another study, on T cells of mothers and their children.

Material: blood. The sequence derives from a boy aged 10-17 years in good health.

Here the CDR3 DNA reads TGTGCCAGCAGCTTAGACCCGACTAGCGGGAACGGAAATGAGCAGTTCTTC. Translated: CASSLDPTSGNGNEQFF. The rearrangement joins TRBV7-8 to TRBJ2-5, with 11 bases aligning to TRBD2. The J call could be wrong; TRBJ2-1 is a better fit for the DNA end. The CDR3 is made up of 17 amino acids. From germline, CDR1 is SGHVS and CDR2 FQNEAQ.